These 3 T cell receptor beta chains share one sample of origin, sequenced in a study of blood T cell repertoires in COVID-19. Sequencing used immunoSEQ multiplex PCR; TCRdb keeps in-frame clones, though not all of them. Of 60,000 to 75,000 clones in the sample, around 86% are singletons; the top ten hold around 5%. Sequenced input: peripheral blood. All receptors come from a man aged 45 to 65 with active COVID-19.

The chain is built from TRBV14 and TRBJ2-3; D is uncertain. The V and J ends lost 0 bases and 9 bases respectively, with 19 bases between them. The germline V gene encodes CDR1 SGHDN and CDR2 FVKESK. This CDR3 spans 16 amino acids. CDR3 DNA: TGTGCCAGCAGCCAAGATCCCGTCCCCGTAGCCGGAACGCAGTATTTT. Translating it yields CASSQDPVPVAGTQYF.

The J gene is TRBJ2-3, the V gene TRBV19, with D hard to call. Germline assignment: CDR1 LNHDA and CDR2 SQIVND (reference sequence). V was cut by 1 base and J by 5 bases, with 10 bases left in between. The CDR3 consists of 14 residues. CDR3 nucleotide sequence: TGTGCCAGTAGTATAGCCCTTTCGGGAGATACGCAGTATTTT. Amino acids: CASSIALSGDTQYF.

The chain recombines TRBV5-1 with TRBJ2-2; no clear D gene. This CDR3 contains 13 residues. CDR1 SGHRS and CDR2 YFSETQ come from the germline V gene. V was pared by 0 bases and J by 5 bases, with 5 bases between. The CDR3, as DNA: TGCGCCAGCAGCTTGGCAGTGACCGGGGAGCTGTTTTTT. This encodes CASSLAVTGELFF.